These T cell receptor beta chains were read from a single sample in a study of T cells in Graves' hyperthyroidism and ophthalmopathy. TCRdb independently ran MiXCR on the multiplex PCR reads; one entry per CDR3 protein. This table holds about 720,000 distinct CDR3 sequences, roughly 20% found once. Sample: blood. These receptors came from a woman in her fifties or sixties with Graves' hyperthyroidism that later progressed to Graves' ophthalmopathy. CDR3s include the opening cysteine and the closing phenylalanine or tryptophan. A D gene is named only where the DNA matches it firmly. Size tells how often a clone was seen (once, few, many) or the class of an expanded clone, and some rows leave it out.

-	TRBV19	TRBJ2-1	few	TGTGCCAGTAGTGTAGCCGGGACGGCAAAGGCGGCGTTCTTC	CASSVAGTAKAAFF
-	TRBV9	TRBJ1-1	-	TGTGCCAGCAGCGGGGACTGGGGGAACACTGAAGCTTTCTTT	CASSGDWGNTEAFF
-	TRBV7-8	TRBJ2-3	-	TGTGCCAGCAGCTTAGCCCCCAGGCAGTATTTT	CASSLAPRQYF
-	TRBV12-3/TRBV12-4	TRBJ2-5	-	TGTGCCAGCAGTTTATATCAGGGGGAGACCCAGTACTTC	CASSLYQGETQYF
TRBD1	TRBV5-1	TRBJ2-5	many	TGCGCCAGCAGCTTGGAGGGACAGGGCCTTGAGACCCAGTACTTC	CASSLEGQGLETQYF
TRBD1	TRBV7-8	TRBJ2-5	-	TGTGCCAGCAGCGTGGGACAGTTATCTGAGACCCAGTACTTC	CASSVGQLSETQYF
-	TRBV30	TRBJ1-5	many	TGTGCCTGGACTCTGGGCTTGAGCAATCAGCCCCAGCATTTT	CAWTLGLSNQPQHF
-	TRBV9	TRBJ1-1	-	TGTGCCAGCACACCGACAGGCGTAAACACTGAAGCTTTCTTT	CASTPTGVNTEAFF
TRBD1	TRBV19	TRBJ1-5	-	TGTGCCAGTCGAACAGGGGGGATCCGCAATCAGCCCCGGCATTTT	CASRTGGIRNQPRHF
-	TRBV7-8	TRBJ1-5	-	TGTGCCAGCGCCACCCGGGGGGCCGGCAATCAGCCCCAGCATTTT	CASATRGAGNQPQHF
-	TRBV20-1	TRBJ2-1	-	TGCAGTGCTAGTTCTACAGGGAACTCGAACTACAATGAGCAGTTCTTC	CSASSTGNSNYNEQFF
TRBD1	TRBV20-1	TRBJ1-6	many	TGCAGTGCTAGTCTCCGGGACAGCAATTCACCCCTCCACTTT	CSASLRDSNSPLHF
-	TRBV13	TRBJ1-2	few	TGTGCCAGCAGCTTAGCACAGCTAGTTAACTATGGCTACACCTTC	CASSLAQLVNYGYTF
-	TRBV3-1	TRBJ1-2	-	TGTGCCAGCAGCCAATGGCCGGGTAACTATGGCTACACCTTC	CASSQWPGNYGYTF
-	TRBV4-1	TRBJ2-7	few	TGCGCCAGCAGCCAAGACAGGATGGTCTACGAGCAGTACTTC	CASSQDRMVYEQYF
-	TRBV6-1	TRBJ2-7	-	TGTGCCAGCAGCTCAGAGGGGAGCTCCTACGAGCAGTACTTC	CASSSEGSSYEQYF
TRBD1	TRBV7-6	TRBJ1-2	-	TGTGCCAGCAGCTTAGGTGTGACAGGGTCTGGCTACACCTTC	CASSLGVTGSGYTF